These T cell receptor beta chains were read from a single sample in a study of beta chain features in type 1 diabetes. Libraries were prepared by immunoSEQ multiplex PCR; TCRdb keeps only in-frame clonotypes and omits some of them. The sample comprises 600,000 to 700,000 clones, roughly an eighth of which are singletons, and approximately 0.11% rests with the top ten. Sequencing was done on a sample of naive CD4+ T cells from blood. All receptors come from a man aged 30-40 years with type 1 diabetes. Both conserved end residues are part of each CDR3. Fields, in order: CDR3 DNA, CDR3 protein, clone size, D gene, J gene, V gene. D genes are given only for firm matches. The size of a clone is reported for some rows only, either as once, few or many, or as a class for expanded clones.

TGTGCCACCCGGACTGACCTCACCGGGGAGCTGTTTTTT,CATRTDLTGELFF,-,-,TRBJ2-2,TRBV6-1
TGTGCCAGCAGCGATCAAATAGCGGGGGTCCTCACAGATACGCAGTATTTT,CASSDQIAGVLTDTQYF,-,TRBD2,TRBJ2-3,TRBV4-2
TGCAGCGTTGAGGGGGAAGGGGAGACCCAGTACTTC,CSVEGEGETQYF,few,-,TRBJ2-5,TRBV29-1
TGTGCCAGTAGTATAGTGTTGAATGAGCAGTTCTTC,CASSIVLNEQFF,few,-,TRBJ2-1,TRBV19
TGCGCCAGCAGCCAAGCTGGTGGGCAGATCTACAATGAGCAGTTCTTC,CASSQAGGQIYNEQFF,few,-,TRBJ2-1,TRBV4-3
TGTGCCAGCAGCTCGACAGGGGATCGGCAGCCCCAGCATTTT,CASSSTGDRQPQHF,few,TRBD1,TRBJ1-5,TRBV7-2
TGTGCCAGCAGCGTCGGAGGGGATAGCTACACTGAAGCTTTCTTT,CASSVGGDSYTEAFF,few,-,TRBJ1-1,TRBV9
TGTGCTAGTGGTTTGCCCGGACAGGGGAGTTACGAGCAGTACTTC,CASGLPGQGSYEQYF,-,TRBD1,TRBJ2-7,TRBV12-5
TGTGCCTGGACCTACAATAGGGGCAGCCAAGAGACCCAGTACTTC,CAWTYNRGSQETQYF,few,-,TRBJ2-5,TRBV30
TGTGCCAGCAGCTTAGGAGGACATTCCTACGAGCAGTACTTC,CASSLGGHSYEQYF,few,-,TRBJ2-7,TRBV7-9
TGTGCCAGCAGCCTTCGGACGGTAAACTATGGCTACACCTTC,CASSLRTVNYGYTF,few,-,TRBJ1-2,TRBV6-6
TGTGCCAGCAGCCTCCGGGTGGGGGGGCCCTACAATGAGCAGTTCTTC,CASSLRVGGPYNEQFF,few,-,TRBJ2-1,TRBV7-8
TGTGCCAGCAGTGAATCGACAGGGGGTCGGTATGGCTACACCTTC,CASSESTGGRYGYTF,few,TRBD1,TRBJ1-2,TRBV25-1
TGTGCCAGCAGCGTAGCCTTGTGGACAGATACGCAGTATTTT,CASSVALWTDTQYF,-,-,TRBJ2-3,TRBV9
TGTGCCAGCGACCATATACAAGGGAGTGGGGCAGCTTTCTTT,CASDHIQGSGAAFF,-,-,TRBJ1-1,TRBV25-1
TGTGCCAGCAGTGCCTCGGGACGGGGCTATGGCTACACCTTC,CASSASGRGYGYTF,few,-,TRBJ1-2,TRBV2
TGTGCCAGCAGCTTGACTTTACAAGAGACCCAGTACTTC,CASSLTLQETQYF,few,-,TRBJ2-5,TRBV5-4
TGTGCCAGCAGCCAAGTGAGGGGGTCACCCCTCCACTTT,CASSQVRGSPLHF,few,-,TRBJ1-6,TRBV14
TGTGCCAGCAGTTACTCTTCCCAGGGGCCCTACGAGCAGTACTTC,CASSYSSQGPYEQYF,few,-,TRBJ2-7,TRBV6-5
TGTGCCAGCAGTCCCGGGACAGGGAGAGAAAAACTGTTTTTT,CASSPGTGREKLFF,-,TRBD1,TRBJ1-4,TRBV5-4
TGTGCCAGCAGTCCCCAAGGGACAGGGGGCAACTATGGCTACACCTTC,CASSPQGTGGNYGYTF,once,TRBD1,TRBJ1-2,TRBV28
TGTGCCAGCAGCTTAAGACAGATCCAAGAGACCCAGTACTTC,CASSLRQIQETQYF,-,-,TRBJ2-5,TRBV7-9
TGTGCCAGCAGCTTGGGACAGGGGAACAGCAACTATGGCTACACCTTC,CASSLGQGNSNYGYTF,few,TRBD1,TRBJ1-2,TRBV5-4
TGTGCCAGCAGCCAAGATAAACAGGGATATTCCAATCAGCCCCAGCATTTT,CASSQDKQGYSNQPQHF,few,-,TRBJ1-5,TRBV14
TGCAGCGTTGAAGGGGCCCTTTCTAGGGATGAGCAGTTCTTC,CSVEGALSRDEQFF,few,-,TRBJ2-1,TRBV29-1
TGTGCCAGCAGTCTACAGGGACGGCAGTACTTC,CASSLQGRQYF,few,-,TRBJ2-7,TRBV6-5
TGTGCCAGCAGCCGACAGGGGGCGAGGGAGACCCAGTACTTC,CASSRQGARETQYF,-,TRBD1,TRBJ2-5,TRBV7-2
TGTGCCAGCAGTGAAAGGGGGCGCGGGAATGGTCTAGCCAAAAACATTCAGTACTTC,CASSERGRGNGLAKNIQYF,-,-,TRBJ2-4,TRBV2
TGTGCCAGCAGTTACTCTCGGAGCTCCTATAATTCACCCCTCCACTTT,CASSYSRSSYNSPLHF,few,-,TRBJ1-6,TRBV6-5
TGTGCCAGCAGCTCGGGACAGGGCCACTATGGCTACACCTTC,CASSSGQGHYGYTF,-,TRBD1,TRBJ1-2,TRBV5-8
TGCGCCAGCAGCCCAAGGGGACCCCAGGGGCCCGGGGAGCTGTTTTTT,CASSPRGPQGPGELFF,-,-,TRBJ2-2,TRBV4-3
TGTGCCAGCTCTCGACAGGGGGCTAGCTACAATGAGCAGTTCTTC,CASSRQGASYNEQFF,-,TRBD1,TRBJ2-1,TRBV18
TGCAGCGGTACAGAAATGAACACTGAAGCTTTCTTT,CSGTEMNTEAFF,-,-,TRBJ1-1,TRBV29-1
TGCGCCAGCAGCCAAGATAAATGGCAGGGGGCGGGAGAGCAGTACTTC,CASSQDKWQGAGEQYF,-,TRBD1,TRBJ2-7,TRBV4-3
TGTGCCAGCAGCGCGGGGACAGGGGACTACGAGCAGTACTTC,CASSAGTGDYEQYF,few,TRBD1,TRBJ2-7,TRBV11-2
TGTGCCATCAGTGAGCGCACGGACTACGAGCAGTACTTC,CAISERTDYEQYF,-,-,TRBJ2-7,TRBV10-3
TGTGCCACCAGCAGAGATTTTAGGACTAGCGGGGGCATGGGGTCCAACGTCCTGACTTTC,CATSRDFRTSGGMGSNVLTF,few,TRBD2,TRBJ2-6,TRBV15
TGCGCCAGCAGCCAAGATTATCGGACAGGGCGGGCTCAGCCCCAGCATTTT,CASSQDYRTGRAQPQHF,-,TRBD1,TRBJ1-5,TRBV4-3
TGTGCCAGCTCACCACCTTCGACAGCCTCTTCTGGAAACACCATATATTTT,CASSPPSTASSGNTIYF,few,-,TRBJ1-3,TRBV18
TGTGCCAGCAGCTTACAGATGAACACTGAAGCTTTCTTT,CASSLQMNTEAFF,few,-,TRBJ1-1,TRBV7-2
TGTGCCAGCAGCTTGTATCCCAGTAGCTCCTACGAGCAGTACTTC,CASSLYPSSSYEQYF,-,-,TRBJ2-7,TRBV5-6
TGTGCCACCAGCAGAGCACCCCCCGGGACGCCCCAAGAGACCCAGTACTTC,CATSRAPPGTPQETQYF,-,-,TRBJ2-5,TRBV15
TGTGCCAGCAGTGCCGGGACTTCCTCCTACAATGAGCAGTTCTTC,CASSAGTSSYNEQFF,-,-,TRBJ2-1,TRBV7-2
TGTGCCAGCAGCTTGACACCCTCTGGGGCCAACGTCCTGACTTTC,CASSLTPSGANVLTF,-,-,TRBJ2-6,TRBV7-2
TGTGCCAGTAGTACCAAAGGACAGGGCTTGTACGAGCAGTACTTC,CASSTKGQGLYEQYF,few,TRBD1,TRBJ2-7,TRBV19
TGCGCCAGCAGCCAAGTTCGTGGGGGGGCCGGCACAGATACGCAGTATTTT,CASSQVRGGAGTDTQYF,-,-,TRBJ2-3,TRBV4-3
TGTGCCAGCAGTTCGGGACAGCGCTTCACAGTGACCCAGTACTTC,CASSSGQRFTVTQYF,-,TRBD1,TRBJ2-5,TRBV28